This TCR beta chain was recorded in a study of identical twins. There are many counts of this clonotype. TCRdb independently ran MiXCR on the 5' RACE reads; one entry per CDR3 protein. This sample has fewer than 650,000 distinct CDR3 sequences; approximately 10% occur once, and the top ten carry more than 2.5%. The same specimen was also included in a second study, on yellow fever vaccine responses in identical twins.

The sequence came from a woman between 18 and 29 years old in good health. The sequencing input was PBMCs.

Here the CDR3 reads CASSPQATGDVKQYF. The CDR3 nucleotides read TGTGCCAGCAGTCCACAGGCGACAGGGGATGTCAAGCAGTACTTC. The chain is built from TRBV27 and TRBJ2-7, with 8 bases that match TRBD1. The CDR3 runs to 15 residues. CDR1 and CDR2 (germline): MNHEY, SMNVEV (reference sequence). Trimming cost V 5 bases and J 8 bases; bases outside gene matches: 14.